The TCR beta chain under discussion was sequenced for a study of cytomegalovirus exposure and HLA in healthy donors. PCR amplification relied on 60 Vbeta primers (plus 13 Jbeta primers). Generated by immunoSEQ multiplex PCR, the TCRdb table keeps only in-frame clones and is missing some. Of approximately 150,000 clones detected, 60% to 80% appear once; the ten largest clones hold 0.55% to 0.8%. In the case of this clone: The antigen is undetermined.

Unmatched junction bases numbered 9, after V lost 4 bases and J lost 1 base. In germline, CDR1 is SGHDT, CDR2 YYEEEE. This CDR3 has 16 amino acids. Study-wide results and limits: At a 0.05 false discovery rate, a later analysis found around 15,000 TCR beta sequences to be associated with HLA alleles. Some V segments could not be told apart, so they were left out, TRBV6-2 and TRBV6-3 among them.

Sequencing was carried out using PBMCs. The chain carries TRBV5-6 and TRBJ1-2; 8 nucleotides match TRBD1. The source of this sequence is a male donor in good health and CMV-seronegative. The CDR3 here is CASSRGQGSSNYGYTF. As DNA, the CDR3 is TGTGCCAGCAGCCGCGGACAGGGAAGTAGTAACTATGGCTACACCTTC.